The T cell receptor beta chain under discussion was sequenced for a study of T cell repertoires in cytomegalovirus infection. Across the whole study: The study used recently identified HLA-C-restricted and well-studied HLA-B-restricted CMV epitopes. Matching HLA type, along with CMV infection, was indicated by public TCR beta signatures.

MiXCR, run by TCRdb on the reads, gives a single entry per CDR3 protein. The sample lists about 310,000 distinct CDR3 sequences, 20% to 25% occurring once. Findings of the study overall: Cumulative frequency (of public TCR beta family members) identified carriers of CMV plus the relevant HLA. The response measured ex vivo was dominated by TCR beta clonotypes (HLA-C-restricted and CMV-specific).

There are 14 residues in the CDR3. Per germline, CDR1 ENHRY and CDR2 SYGVKD. Trimming at V came to 10 bases and at J to 5 bases, leaving 10 bases not matched to a gene. This clonotype has just a few counts. What it binds is not known. This chain uses TRBV10-3 with TRBJ2-1, with 8 positions matching TRBD1. This specimen consisted of cultured PBMCs, obtained from culture after CMV antigen stimulation. The TCR was taken from a human donor in good health (CMV status not recorded). Some clones in this sample may be carry-over from other donors' samples. The CDR3 spells CATSPGQVNNEQFF. For the CDR3, the DNA is TGTGCCACCTCTCCGGGACAGGTTAACAATGAGCAGTTCTTC.